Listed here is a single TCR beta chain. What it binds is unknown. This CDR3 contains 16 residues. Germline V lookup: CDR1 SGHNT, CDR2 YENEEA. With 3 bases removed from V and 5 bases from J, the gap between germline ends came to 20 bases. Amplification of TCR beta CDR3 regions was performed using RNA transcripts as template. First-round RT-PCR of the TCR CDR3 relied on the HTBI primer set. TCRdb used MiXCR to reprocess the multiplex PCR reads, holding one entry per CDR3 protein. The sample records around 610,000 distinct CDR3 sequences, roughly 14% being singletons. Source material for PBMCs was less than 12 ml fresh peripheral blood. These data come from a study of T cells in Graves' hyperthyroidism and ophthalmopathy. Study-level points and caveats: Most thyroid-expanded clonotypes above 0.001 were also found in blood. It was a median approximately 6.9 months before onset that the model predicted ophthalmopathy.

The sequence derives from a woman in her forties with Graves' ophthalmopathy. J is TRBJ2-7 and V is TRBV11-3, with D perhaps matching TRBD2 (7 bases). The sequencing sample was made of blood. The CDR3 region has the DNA TGTGCCAGCAGCTTGAGTCGGGGGGCGCGGCCCAACGAGCAGTACTTC. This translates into CASSLSRGARPNEQYF. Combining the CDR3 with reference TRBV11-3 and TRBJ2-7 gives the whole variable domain EAGVVQSPRYKIIEKKQPVAFWCNPISGHNTLYWYLQNLGQGPELLIRYENEEAVDDSQLPKDRFSAERLKGVDSTLKIQPAELGDSAVYLCASSLSRGARPNEQYFGPGTRLTVT.